The rows below give T cell receptor beta chains drawn from one sample of a study of response to subunit inactivated influenza vaccine. TCRdb reanalysed the RT-PCR reads using MiXCR and keeps one entry per CDR3 protein. The sample yields roughly 780,000 distinct CDR3 sequences, about 18% seen once. Sequenced material: PBMCs from blood, taken roughly 5 days after vaccination. The receptors here all came from a man between 50 and 59 years old who received an inactivated influenza vaccine. CDR3s include the opening cysteine and the closing phenylalanine or tryptophan. A D gene is named only where the DNA matches it firmly. Rows may omit the clone size; those that give it use once, few, many or a size class.

clone_size	cdr3_length	d_call	j_call	v_call	cdr3_nt	cdr3_aa
many	13	-	TRBJ2-3	TRBV7-2	TGTGCCAGCAGCAAAGGGACCACAGATACGCAGTATTTT	CASSKGTTDTQYF
few	12	-	TRBJ1-4	TRBV7-2	TGTGCCAGCAGCTTTAGAGGAGAAAAACTGTTTTTT	CASSFRGEKLFF
-	12	-	TRBJ2-5	TRBV12-3/TRBV12-4	TGTGCCAGCAGTTTATGGGGCATGGCCCAGTACTTC	CASSLWGMAQYF
-	16	-	TRBJ1-1	TRBV5-1	TGCGCCAGCAGCTTGCATGAGGGGTCCGCGAGAACTGAAGCTTTCTTT	CASSLHEGSARTEAFF
few	13	-	TRBJ1-1	TRBV6-6	TGTGCCAGCAGTTACATGACAGCCACTGAAGCTTTCTTT	CASSYMTATEAFF
-	16	-	TRBJ1-6	TRBV10-3	TGTGCCATCAGTGAGTCATTAGGTACCATAAATTCACCCCTCCACTTT	CAISESLGTINSPLHF
few	14	-	TRBJ2-1	TRBV6-5	TGTGCCAGCAGTTACTCTTTGATAGAAGATGAGCAGTTCTTC	CASSYSLIEDEQFF
once	17	TRBD1	TRBJ2-6	TRBV7-6	TGTGCCAGCAGCTCCGGACAGGTTCTAACCGGGGCCAACGTCCTGACTTTC	CASSSGQVLTGANVLTF
-	14	TRBD1	TRBJ2-1	TRBV28	TGTGCCAGCAGTCCGCTCAGGGGGCTCGATGAGCAGTTCTTC	CASSPLRGLDEQFF
few	14	TRBD1	TRBJ1-5	TRBV20-1	TGCAGTGCCCCTGAGGGACAGGGCCGGACGGCCCAGCATTTT	CSAPEGQGRTAQHF
-	14	-	TRBJ2-5	TRBV4-2	TGTGCCAGCAGCCCGGGCCTTTCCGAAGAGACCCAGTACTTC	CASSPGLSEETQYF
few	15	TRBD2	TRBJ2-5	TRBV20-1	TGCAGTGCTAGCAGGGCGGGACTATTCCAAGAGACCCAGTACTTC	CSASRAGLFQETQYF
-	14	-	TRBJ2-5	TRBV30	TGTGCCTGGAGTCGTTCTGGGGTCCAAGAGACCCAGTACTTC	CAWSRSGVQETQYF
-	16	TRBD2	TRBJ2-3	TRBV20-1	TGCAGTGCCACGGGGGGGGGACTAAGGCCGGGAGATACGCAGTATTTT	CSATGGGLRPGDTQYF
many	15	TRBD2	TRBJ2-5	TRBV7-2	TGTGCCAGCAGCTCAACTAGCGGGGGGGCAGAGACCCAGTACTTC	CASSSTSGGAETQYF
-	15	-	TRBJ1-4	TRBV7-2	TGTGCCAGCAGCTGGGGACAAGGGGAGGGGGAAAAACTGTTTTTT	CASSWGQGEGEKLFF
many	12	-	TRBJ1-2	TRBV7-9	TGTGCCAGCAGCTTATCCCCTTATCCCTACACCTTC	CASSLSPYPYTF
-	14	TRBD1	TRBJ1-4	TRBV2	TGTGCCAGTATCCGACAGGGGGCTGGTGAAAAACTGTTTTTT	CASIRQGAGEKLFF
few	15	-	TRBJ2-5	TRBV20-1	TGCAGTGCTAGACTATCCTTGAGTCCGGGGACGGCCCAGTACTTC	CSARLSLSPGTAQYF
-	15	-	TRBJ2-1	TRBV2	TGTGCCGGTGACCGAGGGGCCGCCGTCCGGGATGAGCAGTTCTTC	CAGDRGAAVRDEQFF
-	15	-	TRBJ2-6	TRBV2	TGTGCCAGCAACGGGCCCGCTCCTGGGGCCAACGTCCTGACTTTC	CASNGPAPGANVLTF
few	14	-	TRBJ2-3	TRBV20-1	TGCAGTTTGCTATCTGGACTAAACACAGATACGCAGTATTTT	CSLLSGLNTDTQYF
-	15	TRBD1	TRBJ2-7	TRBV15	TGTGCCACCAGTCCGGACAGGGGGTCCCTTTACGAGCAGTACTTC	CATSPDRGSLYEQYF
many	15	TRBD1	TRBJ2-1	TRBV29-1	TGCAGCGTTGAAAAGGGGACAGGGGCTCCCAATGAGCAGTTCTTC	CSVEKGTGAPNEQFF
-	15	TRBD2	TRBJ2-7	TRBV5-6	TGTGCCAGCAGCTCGACCGGGACTAGCTGGTACGAGCAGTACTTC	CASSSTGTSWYEQYF
-	15	TRBD1	TRBJ2-7	TRBV6-2/TRBV6-3	TGTGCCAGCAGCCTCACAGGGGGCGTAGGGTACGAGCAGTACTTC	CASSLTGGVGYEQYF
many	12	-	TRBJ2-7	TRBV20-1	TGCAGTGCCCCGGACCTGTCCTACGAGCAGTACTTC	CSAPDLSYEQYF
-	14	TRBD2	TRBJ2-1	TRBV7-9	TGTGCCAGCAGCTCAGCGGGATACTACAATGAGCAGTTCTTC	CASSSAGYYNEQFF
-	14	-	TRBJ1-1	TRBV29-1	TGCAGCGTTGTCTGGGGGGGCGGGAACACTGAAGCTTTCTTT	CSVVWGGGNTEAFF
-	14	-	TRBJ2-2	TRBV5-6	TGTGCCAGCAGCTTGGTATGGAACACCGGGGAGCTGTTTTTT	CASSLVWNTGELFF
-	16	TRBD2	TRBJ2-3	TRBV20-1	TGCAGTGCTAGACCAACGTTGACGGGGGGGTCAGGTACGCAGTATTTT	CSARPTLTGGSGTQYF
few	16	-	TRBJ2-6	TRBV20-1	TGCAGTGCTAGGGCGACAAATTACTCTGGGGCCAACGTCCTGACTTTC	CSARATNYSGANVLTF
few	13	TRBD1	TRBJ1-2	TRBV12-3/TRBV12-4	TGTGCCAGCAGGTCTACAGGGGGCAGGGGCTACACCTTC	CASRSTGGRGYTF
-	16	-	TRBJ2-3	TRBV9	TGTGCCAGCAGCGTAGAGGCGGGATGGAGGGGAGATACGCAGTATTTT	CASSVEAGWRGDTQYF
few	19	-	TRBJ2-7	TRBV11-2	TGTGCCAGCAGCTTAGAATCTTTCGGAGGGAGGGCAGACAGGAGCGAGCAGTACTTC	CASSLESFGGRADRSEQYF
few	14	-	TRBJ2-3	TRBV5-1	TGCGCCAGCAGCTTGGTTAGGGACACAGATACGCAGTATTTT	CASSLVRDTDTQYF